The clone carrying this T cell receptor beta chain was picked up a small number of times. What it recognizes is unknown. This entry is derived from a study of T-cell reconstitution after alpha-beta-depleted transplantation in children. A library of TCRbeta sequences, prepared with unique molecular identifiers, was generated. TCRdb re-derived calls from the PCR reads in MiXCR, one entry per CDR3 protein. The sample lists around 450,000 distinct CDR3 sequences; about 10% were seen once. The CDR3 length is 16 residues. Between the trimmed V and J ends, which lost 2 bases and 4 bases, there was a span of 16 bases. General study results and limits: One year after transplant, T-cell counts and diversity came mostly from newly produced T cells. Surviving recipient cells, namely T cells and thymic progenitors, were the source of high day-60 TCRbeta diversity in some patients.

The receptor was derived from a child aged 2-15 years with inherited bone marrow failure, due to receive a stem cell transplant. The starting material was PBMCs, obtained before TCRalphabeta/CD19-depleted stem cell transplant. The chain is built from TRBV12-3 or TRBV12-4 and TRBJ2-3; D might be TRBD2 (5 bases). CDR3 region: CASSLRVRQRSDTQYF. The CDR3 DNA follows: TGTGCCAGCAGTTTAAGAGTCCGCCAGCGGTCAGATACGCAGTATTTT.